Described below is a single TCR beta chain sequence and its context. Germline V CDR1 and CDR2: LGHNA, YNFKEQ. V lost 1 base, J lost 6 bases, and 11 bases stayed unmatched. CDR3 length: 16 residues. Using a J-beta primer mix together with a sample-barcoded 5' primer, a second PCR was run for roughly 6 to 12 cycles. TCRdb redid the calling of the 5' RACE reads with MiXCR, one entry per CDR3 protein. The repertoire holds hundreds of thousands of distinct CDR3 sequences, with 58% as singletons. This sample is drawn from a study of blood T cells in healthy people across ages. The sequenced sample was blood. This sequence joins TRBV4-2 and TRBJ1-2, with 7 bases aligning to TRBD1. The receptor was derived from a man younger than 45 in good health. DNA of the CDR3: TGTGCCAGCAGCCAAGCGACGGGGGGGACAGAGCATGGCTACACCTTC. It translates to CASSQATGGTEHGYTF.